Below, 21 T cell receptor beta chains from the same sample are listed, as sequenced in a study of OX40 agonist ivuxolimab in advanced cancers. Libraries were made using the immunoSEQ multiplex PCR assay. This is the immuneACCESS table as TCRdb keeps it, with only in-frame sequences that have V and J called. A part of the clones is gone; compared with another copy, unresolved V genes explain less than half, and the rest is unexplained. This sample gives 80,000 or so clones in total; 85% to 90% of them show up just once. The biggest ten clones account for under 2.5% of the sample. Sequenced material: CD4+ or CD8+ T cells sorted from blood, taken in a trial of the OX40 agonist ivuxolimab. The receptor set was obtained from an adult with an advanced solid tumor such as melanoma, head and neck, liver or kidney cancer.

In regard to this clone: One end of the junction does not line up with germline, which may come from a read error. CDR3 DNA: TGTGCCAGCAGCTTTCTGGAAGAGACGAACGGGGAGCTGCTTTTT. It specifies CASSFLEETNGELLF. This sequence joins TRBV7-3 and TRBJ2-2; D is possibly TRBD2 (5 bases). This CDR3 has 15 residues. Germline CDR1 is SGHTA and CDR2 is FQGTGA.

This chain links TRBV19 with TRBJ2-5, with D perhaps matching TRBD2 (6 bases). The CDR3 is made up of 17 amino acids. V was cut by 4 bases and J by 2 bases, with 20 bases left in between. Per germline, CDR1 LNHDA and CDR2 SQIVND (reference sequence). The CDR3 nucleotides read TGTGCCAGTAGTACCAGACCCGGGACTTGGACGCAAGAGACCCAGTACTTC. Its translation is CASSTRPGTWTQETQYF. Full variable domain (outside the CDR3, taken from reference TRBV19 and TRBJ2-5): DGGITQSPKYLFRKEGQNVTLSCEQNLNHDAMYWYRQDPGQGLRLIYYSQIVNDFQKGDIAEGYSVSREKKESFPLTVTSAQKNPTAFYLCASSTRPGTWTQETQYFGPGTRLLVL.

The chain has TRBV5-1 and TRBJ2-5; no definite D call. The CDR3 spans 12 residues. Per germline, CDR1 SGHRS and CDR2 YFSETQ. The V gene lost 0 bases and the J gene lost 4 bases, with 4 bases spanning the gap. Here the CDR3 DNA reads TGCGCCAGCAGCTTGGATCGAGAGACCCAGTACTTC. Translated, it gives CASSLDRETQYF.

The chain couples TRBV7-9 to TRBJ2-3, with D perhaps being TRBD1 or TRBD2 (5 bases each). The CDR3 spans 13 residues. Trimming shortened V by 6 bases and J by 11 bases, and 18 bases separated the two germline ends. CDR1 is SEHNR, CDR2 FQNEAQ, per germline (reference sequence). The CDR3 sequence is CASSFDGASGQYF. DNA of the CDR3: TGTGCCAGCAGTTTCGACGGGGCCTCGGGGCAGTATTTT.

This clone occurred once. The V and J genes are TRBV19 and TRBJ2-7, with 14 bases identical to TRBD2. This CDR3 comprises 16 residues. V shed 5 bases and J 7 bases; nucleotides not matched to a gene: 10. Germline V gene sequence: CDR1 LNHDA, CDR2 SQIVND (reference sequence). The chain's CDR3 is CASSPWTSGRSQEQYF. CDR3 nucleotide sequence: TGTGCCAGTAGTCCTTGGACTAGCGGGAGGAGCCAGGAGCAGTACTTC.

The rearrangement joins TRBV4-2 to TRBJ2-5; D could derive from TRBD1 or TRBD2 (6 bases each). Looked up from germline, CDR1 is LGHNA and CDR2 is YNFKEQ. The CDR3 is 16 residues long. The germline V and J ends were trimmed by 1 base and 5 bases, with 17 bases remaining between them. This chain's CDR3 is CASSQGGGQKVETQYF. The CDR3 DNA reads as TGTGCCAGCAGCCAAGGGGGAGGACAGAAGGTGGAGACCCAGTACTTC.

This chain uses TRBV2 with TRBJ1-3; D may be TRBD1 (6 bases). Per the germline V gene, CDR1 is SNHLY and CDR2 is FYNNEI. The CDR3 covers 15 residues. The ends were cut back, 6 bases at V and 0 bases at J, with 12 bases in the middle. The CDR3 is CASRATGLSGNTIYF. DNA of the CDR3: TGTGCCAGCAGGGCCACAGGGCTCTCTGGAAACACCATATATTTT.

The chain recombines TRBV6-1 with TRBJ2-1; D is unclear. Germline V gene sequence: CDR1 MNHNS, CDR2 SASEGT. Trimming shortened V by 2 bases and J by 0 bases, and 8 bases separated the two germline ends. This CDR3 region has 15 residues. This chain's CDR3 is CASSESRSSYNEQFF. As DNA, the CDR3 is TGTGCCAGCAGTGAAAGTAGAAGCTCCTACAATGAGCAGTTCTTC.

J is TRBJ2-1 and V is TRBV28; 13 bases match TRBD2. Germline CDR1 and CDR2: MDHEN and SYDVKM. Germline trimming cut 3 bases from V and 6 bases from J; bases unmatched to any gene: 11. CDR3 length: 18 amino acids. The CDR3 protein is CASSLELAGGPGPNEQFF. CDR3 bases: TGTGCCAGCAGTTTGGAACTAGCGGGAGGGCCAGGTCCCAATGAGCAGTTCTTC.

J is TRBJ1-5 and V is TRBV5-1; D gene ambiguous. V lost 2 bases and J lost 5, with 11 bases in between. CDR1 is SGHRS, CDR2 YFSETQ, per germline. CDR3 length: 14 residues. CDR3 residues: CASSFGGVDQPQHF. DNA for the CDR3: TGCGCCAGCAGCTTCGGTGGAGTGGATCAGCCCCAGCATTTT.

CDR3: CASSQVGQRSTGELFF. As DNA, the CDR3 is TGTGCCAGCAGCCAAGTTGGGCAGCGTTCCACCGGGGAGCTGTTTTTT. This chain uses TRBV4-2 with TRBJ2-2; D not certain. This CDR3 is built from 16 residues. Germline V gene lookup returns CDR1 LGHNA and CDR2 YNFKEQ. Trimming shortened V by 1 base and J by 4 bases, and 13 bases separated the two germline ends.

The chain employs TRBV14 and TRBJ2-7; D not certain. CDR1 SGHDN and CDR2 FVKESK come from the germline V gene. This CDR3 is built from 11 residues. V was clipped by 3 bases and J by 5 bases, with 5 bases between them. CDR3 protein: CASSQYNEQYF. The CDR3 DNA is TGTGCCAGCAGCCAGTACAACGAGCAGTACTTC.

The rearrangement links TRBV6-1 to TRBJ2-7; D is perhaps TRBD2 (5 bases). CDR3 length: 12 amino acids. Trimming left V 7 bases short and J 7 bases short, with 14 bases between. CDR1 and CDR2 from the germline V gene are MNHNS and SASEGT. In DNA, the CDR3 is TGTGCCAGCATTTCCACTACTAGGGAGCAGTACTTC. This codes for CASISTTREQYF.

The V and J genes are TRBV7-3 and TRBJ2-7; D call uncertain. CDR3 length: 12 amino acids. The germline gives CDR1 SGHTA, CDR2 FQGTGA. Deletions cut 5 bases from V and 4 bases from J, with 9 bases between. CDR3 sequence: CASSPWDYEQYF. In DNA form, the CDR3 reads TGTGCCAGCAGCCCTTGGGATTACGAGCAGTACTTC.

The gene calls are TRBV14 and TRBJ2-1; D remains ambiguous. V shed 7 bases and J shed 4 bases, with 11 bases lying between them. The CDR3 consists of 13 residues. Germline CDR1 and CDR2: SGHDN and FVKESK. The CDR3 DNA reads TGTGCCAGCAATCGGTTGGGTTACAATGAGCAGTTCTTC. Translation: CASNRLGYNEQFF.

This clone appeared once. The chain employs TRBV28 and TRBJ1-4; 8 bases are shared with TRBD1. CDR1 and CDR2 from the germline V gene are MDHEN and SYDVKM. CDR3 length: 15 amino acids. J was trimmed by 8 bases and V by 3 bases; bases with no gene match: 8. CDR3: CASSFSGGIFEKLFF. The CDR3 nucleotides read TGTGCCAGCAGTTTCTCAGGGGGCATTTTCGAAAAACTGTTTTTT.

The gene calls are TRBV19 and TRBJ1-5; D is perhaps TRBD1 (5 bases). Per the germline V gene, CDR1 is LNHDA and CDR2 is SQIVND (reference sequence). Trimming took off 7 bases at V and 8 bases at J, with 12 bases between the two ends. CDR3 length: 12 amino acids. The CDR3 reads CASIGEGKPQHF. The CDR3 DNA reads TGTGCCAGTATAGGGGAAGGCAAGCCCCAGCATTTT.

The chain uses TRBV6-5 and TRBJ1-6, with TRBD1 matching 9 bases. Germline V gene data show CDR1 as MNHEY and CDR2 as SVGAGI. The J segment lost 6 bases and the V segment lost 7 bases, leaving 4 bases of the junction unmatched. The CDR3 covers 14 residues. The CDR3 nucleotides are TGTGCCAGCAACCCGGGACAGGGTAATTCACCCCTCCACTTT. It codes for CASNPGQGNSPLHF.

The V call is TRBV5-1, the J call TRBJ2-7, with 9 positions matching TRBD1. J was trimmed by 7 bases and V by 4 bases; bases with no gene match: 12. Germline CDR1 reads SGHRS; CDR2 reads YFSETQ. This CDR3 has 15 amino acids. CDR3 nucleotide sequence: TGCGCCAGCAGCACCGCCGGGACAGGGTCGCGAGAGCAGTACTTC. Translation gives CASSTAGTGSREQYF.

J is TRBJ2-5 and V is TRBV5-1; D might be TRBD1 (5 bases). Germline V gene data show CDR1 as SGHRS and CDR2 as YFSETQ. With 4 bases removed from V and 5 bases from J, the gap between germline ends came to 18 bases. This CDR3 comprises 15 residues. CDR3 region: CASSPRQLLGETQYF. The CDR3 nucleotides read TGCGCCAGCAGCCCACGACAGCTACTGGGGGAGACCCAGTACTTC.

V usage is TRBV7-2 and J usage is TRBJ1-6; D is undetermined. With 1 base removed from V and 5 bases from J, the gap between germline ends came to 9 bases. Germline-derived CDR1 and CDR2 are SGHTA and FQGNSA. There are 15 residues in the CDR3. The CDR3 reads CASSLDWADNSPLHF. CDR3 nucleotides: TGTGCCAGCAGCTTAGATTGGGCAGATAATTCACCCCTCCACTTT.